Sequencing of this TCR beta chain was carried out in a study of cytomegalovirus exposure and HLA in healthy donors. PCR amplification relied on 60 Vbeta primers (plus 13 Jbeta primers). Libraries were prepared by immunoSEQ multiplex PCR; TCRdb keeps only in-frame clonotypes and omits some of them. The sample consists of 190,000 or so clones, approximately 85% of them appearing once. The CDR3 has 14 amino acids. Trimming pared 6 bases from V and 0 bases from J, leaving 10 bases between. Germline CDR1 MDHEN, CDR2 SYDVKM. This receptor was identified in a woman between 45 and 65 years old in good health and CMV-seropositive. This chain joins TRBV28 and TRBJ2-3; a possible D gene is TRBD1 (5 bases). The sample was PBMCs. The chain's CDR3 is CASRQDSSTDTQYF. Written as DNA, the CDR3 is TGTGCCAGCAGACAGGATTCTAGCACAGATACGCAGTATTTT.